These 5 T cell receptor beta chains were sequenced from one sample in a study of beta chain features in type 1 diabetes. The antigens for these receptors are not known. Of the isolated RNA, all was reverse transcribed, and so the sequenced material was expressed TCRB transcripts. Clones were sequenced by immunoSEQ multiplex PCR, and TCRdb holds only the in-frame ones, with some missing. The table records some 200,000 clones, 16% of them present only once. Study results and caveats: All four CD4+ subsets from Type 1 diabetes patients carried moderately but significantly shorter TCRB CDR3s.

The sample consisted of naive CD4+ T cells from blood. Source of these receptors: a man aged 30 to 39 with type 1 diabetes.

The V and J genes are TRBV15 and TRBJ1-2; D is unresolved. The CDR3 covers 14 residues. V lost 3 bases, J lost 2 bases, and 10 bases lay in between. CDR1 LNHNV and CDR2 YYDKDF come from the germline V gene (reference sequence). The CDR3 reads CATSRAKTNYGYTF. Here the CDR3 DNA reads TGTGCCACCAGCAGGGCCAAGACCAACTATGGCTACACCTTC. The variable domain in full, completed from reference TRBV15 and TRBJ1-2, reads DAMVIQNPRYQVTQFGKPVTLSCSQTLNHNVMYWYQQKSSQAPKLLFHYYDKDFNNEADTPDNFQSRRPNTSFCFLDIRSPGLGDTAMYLCATSRAKTNYGYTFGSGTRLTVV.

The V call is TRBV5-4, the J call TRBJ2-3; weak D call: TRBD1 (6 bases). Germline V gene lookup returns CDR1 SGHNT and CDR2 YYREEE (reference sequence). The CDR3 contains 16 residues. Trimming cost V 3 bases and J 0 bases, with 14 bases left between them. CDR3 region: CASSSGQKTSTDTQYF. The CDR3 bases are TGTGCCAGCAGCTCCGGACAGAAAACTAGCACAGATACGCAGTATTTT.

This clone was seen a handful of times. The chain carries TRBV4-3 and TRBJ2-7, with TRBD1 identical over 7 bases. Per the germline V gene, CDR1 is LGHNA and CDR2 is YSLEER. V was clipped by 3 bases and J by 0 bases; unmatched bases: 11. The CDR3 sequence is 17 residues long. In DNA form, the CDR3 reads TGCGCCAGCAGCCAGCAGACAGGGCACCTGAGCTCCTACGAGCAGTACTTC. Its protein is CASSQQTGHLSSYEQYF.

This clone showed up just a few times. This chain joins TRBV2 and TRBJ2-7; tentatively, D is TRBD2 (6 bases). The CDR3 has 14 residues. CDR1 is SNHLY, CDR2 FYNNEI, per germline. V was shortened by 3 bases and J by 4 bases, with 13 bases between the two germline ends. The CDR3 region has the DNA TGTGCCAGCAGTGACAGTGGCGGGAAATACGAGCAGTACTTC. Residues: CASSDSGGKYEQYF. Full variable domain (missing parts from reference TRBV2 and TRBJ2-7): EPEVTQTPSHQVTQMGQEVILRCVPISNHLYFYWYRQILGQKVEFLVSFYNNEISEKSEIFDDQFSVERPDGSNFTLKIRSTKLEDSAMYFCASSDSGGKYEQYFGPGTRLTVT.

The table lists this clone with a few counts. This chain connects TRBV7-6 to TRBJ2-1, with D perhaps matching TRBD1 or TRBD2 (5 bases each). The V end lost 1 base, the J end lost 6 bases, and 7 bases lay between the germline ends. From germline, CDR1 is SGHVS and CDR2 FNYEAQ. This CDR3 has 13 residues. This chain's CDR3 is CASSLVGANEQFF. The CDR3 bases are TGTGCCAGCAGCTTAGTCGGGGCCAATGAGCAGTTCTTC.